Below are 22 T cell receptor beta chains sequenced from a single sample in a study of cytomegalovirus exposure and HLA in healthy donors. Vbeta (60) and Jbeta (13) primers were used in the PCR. The assay was immunoSEQ multiplex PCR, and TCRdb's table has in-frame clones only and misses some. The sample includes 150,000 to 200,000 clones, 78% of them seen just once. Sequenced sample: PBMCs. The receptors here all came from a woman aged 25 to 39 in good health and CMV-seropositive.

This chain links TRBV6-5 with TRBJ2-5; no clear D. The CDR3 totals 13 residues. V was trimmed by 7 bases and J by 3 bases, leaving 12 bases between them. CDR1 and CDR2 (germline): MNHEY, SVGAGI. CDR3 residues: CASKRHDKETQYF. The CDR3 DNA reads as TGTGCCAGCAAAAGACACGATAAAGAGACCCAGTACTTC.

The chain joins TRBV15 to TRBJ1-2; 10 bases line up with TRBD1. The germline gives CDR1 LNHNV, CDR2 YYDKDF (reference sequence). V was clipped by 0 bases and J by 0 bases; unmatched bases: 10. The CDR3 contains 19 residues. The CDR3 loop reads CATSRDRRGGQGTNYGYTF. CDR3 nucleotide sequence: TGTGCCACCAGCAGAGATCGGAGAGGGGGACAGGGGACTAACTATGGCTACACCTTC.

J is TRBJ2-6 and V is TRBV28; tentatively, D is TRBD1 (5 bases). The CDR3 consists of 16 residues. CDR1 is MDHEN, CDR2 SYDVKM, per germline. Trimming shortened V by 3 bases and J by 1 base, and 10 bases separated the two germline ends. DNA for the CDR3: TGTGCCAGCAGTTTGGTCAGGGTGTCTGGGGCCAACGTCCTGACTTTC. This sequence encodes CASSLVRVSGANVLTF.

This clone was found once. The V call is TRBV6-6, the J call TRBJ2-5; D is possibly TRBD2 (5 bases). Trimming stripped 2 bases from V and 4 bases from J, with 8 bases between. Germline CDR1 is MNHNY and CDR2 is SVGAGI (reference sequence). The CDR3 is 13 residues long. The CDR3 is CASSYDRGETQYF. CDR3 DNA sequence: TGTGCCAGCAGTTACGATCGGGGAGAGACCCAGTACTTC.

This clone has just a few counts. V usage is TRBV14 and J usage is TRBJ2-2; 7 nucleotides match TRBD1. Unmatched junction bases numbered 11, after V lost 4 bases and J lost 0 bases. Germline V gives CDR1 SGHDN, CDR2 FVKESK. This CDR3 is built from 18 residues. The CDR3 is CASSRKRKGAANTGELFF. DNA for the CDR3: TGTGCCAGCAGCCGAAAAAGGAAGGGGGCGGCGAACACCGGGGAGCTGTTTTTT.

The chain couples TRBV6-5 to TRBJ1-6; D unresolved. V was clipped by 0 bases and J by 10 bases, with 16 bases between them. The CDR3 is 16 amino acids. Germline loops: CDR1 MNHEY, CDR2 SVGAGI. This CDR3 reads CASSYSRTLGESPLHF. DNA of the CDR3: TGTGCCAGCAGTTACTCTCGGACCCTCGGGGAATCACCCCTCCACTTT.

This clone was observed once. This chain joins TRBV16 and TRBJ1-4, with D uncertain. V was trimmed by 5 bases and J by 0 bases, leaving 7 bases between them. CDR1 is KGHSY, CDR2 FQNENV, per germline. The CDR3 has 14 amino acids. CDR3 loop: CASSKAATNEKLFF. CDR3 coding DNA: TGTGCCAGCAGCAAAGCCGCAACTAATGAAAAACTGTTTTTT.

This clone was seen a single time. The rearrangement uses TRBV10-3 and TRBJ2-4; D unclear. The CDR3 runs to 15 residues. Germline V gives CDR1 ENHRY, CDR2 SYGVKD. Trimming left V 6 bases short and J 1 base short, with 13 bases between. CDR3 nucleotides: TGTGCCATCAGCCCTAATTGGGCCGCCAAAAACATTCAGTACTTC. It is translated as CAISPNWAAKNIQYF.

This clone was recorded a few times. This chain's CDR3 is CASSLEQWVTEAFF. CDR3 in DNA: TGTGCCAGCAGCTTGGAACAGTGGGTGACTGAAGCTTTCTTT. This rearrangement joins TRBV5-6 to TRBJ1-1; D call uncertain. This CDR3 has 14 amino acids. Germline V gene sequence: CDR1 SGHDT, CDR2 YYEEEE. Deletions cut 0 bases from V and 5 bases from J, with 11 bases between.

This clone was counted between two and nine times. The junction departs from the called germline gene at one end, perhaps through a read error. The CDR3 DNA reads TGTGCCACCAGTGGGCCGGGACAGGGAGTCACCGGGGAGCTGTTTTTT. Its protein product is CATSGPGQGVTGELFF. The chain joins TRBV2 to TRBJ2-2; the match to TRBD1 covers 9 bases. Per the germline V gene, CDR1 is SNHLY and CDR2 is FYNNEI. The CDR3 contains 16 residues.

The chain recombines TRBV14 with TRBJ2-2, with D perhaps TRBD1 (7 bases). CDR1 is SGHDN and CDR2 is FVKESK in the germline V gene. This CDR3 has 15 amino acids. V shed 3 bases and J shed 6 bases, with 14 bases lying between them. The CDR3 is CASSQWQGGPGELFF. The DNA of the CDR3 is TGTGCCAGCAGCCAGTGGCAGGGGGGACCCGGGGAGCTGTTTTTT. The whole variable domain, remainder taken from reference TRBV14 and TRBJ2-2, is EAGVTQFPSHSVIEKGQTVTLRCDPISGHDNLYWYRRVMGKEIKFLLHFVKESKQDESGMPNNRFLAERTGGTYSTLKVQPAELEDSGVYFCASSQWQGGPGELFFGEGSRLTVL.

This clone has just one count. The V call is TRBV6-5, the J call TRBJ2-7, with TRBD1 identical over 7 bases. CDR1 MNHEY and CDR2 SVGAGI come from the germline V gene. The CDR3 is made up of 13 amino acids. J gave up 2 bases and V 6 bases, and 4 bases lay outside the gene matches. Here the CDR3 reads CASRDRFAYEQYF. The CDR3 DNA reads TGTGCCAGCAGGGACAGGTTTGCCTACGAGCAGTACTTC.

CDR3 sequence reads: CASSHLPNSPLHF. In nucleotides, the CDR3 is TGCGCCAGCAGTCATCTACCTAATTCACCCCTCCACTTT. The chain carries TRBV5-1 and TRBJ1-6; D remains ambiguous. The CDR3 has 13 amino acids. V gave up 5 bases and J gave up 6 bases, with 9 bases separating them. From germline, CDR1 is SGHRS and CDR2 YFSETQ.

The chain has TRBV6-5 and TRBJ1-1; D gene uncertain. CDR1 is MNHEY and CDR2 is SVGAGI in the germline V gene. V lost 5 bases and J lost 11, with 15 bases in between. The CDR3 has 12 residues. The CDR3 region is CASSEDPPGAFF. CDR3 DNA: TGTGCCAGCAGTGAGGACCCGCCGGGGGCTTTCTTT.

The chain carries TRBV6-5 and TRBJ2-7, with TRBD2 as a possible D gene (6 bases). Germline V gene lookup returns CDR1 MNHEY and CDR2 SVGAGI. The CDR3 totals 12 residues. The ends were cut back, 8 bases at V and 7 bases at J, with 15 bases in the middle. The CDR3 is CASGREIVEQYF. The DNA for the CDR3 is TGTGCCAGCGGGCGGGAAATCGTGGAGCAGTACTTC.

The chain employs TRBV6-5 and TRBJ1-1; D possibly corresponds to TRBD1 (6 bases). The CDR3 sequence is 13 residues long. V was clipped by 10 bases and J by 6 bases, with 18 bases between them. Germline CDR1 and CDR2: MNHEY and SVGAGI. The CDR3 DNA reads as TGTGCCAAAAATCCAGGGGCGGAGGCTGAAGCTTTCTTT. Translating gives CAKNPGAEAEAFF.

This clone appeared once. The chain combines TRBV2 with TRBJ2-3; TRBD2 might be the D (5 bases). Germline V CDR1 and CDR2: SNHLY, FYNNEI. Trimming removed 7 bases at V and 0 bases at J, with 17 bases between. The CDR3 spans 16 residues. The CDR3 is CASTFNPRGSTDTQYF. CDR3 nucleotides: TGTGCCAGCACCTTTAACCCACGGGGAAGCACAGATACGCAGTATTTT.

This clone showed up just a few times. The CDR3 DNA reads TGTGCCAGCAGCGAGCTACCGAGCGGGACCGGGGAGCTGTTTTTT. Translation gives CASSELPSGTGELFF. V usage is TRBV7-9 and J usage is TRBJ2-2, with D possibly being TRBD2 (6 bases). V dropped 5 bases and J dropped 5 bases, with 15 bases sitting between them. Per the germline V gene, CDR1 is SEHNR and CDR2 is FQNEAQ (reference sequence). CDR3 length: 15 residues.

This sequence joins TRBV6-6 and TRBJ2-1; D is perhaps TRBD2 (5 bases). The CDR3 contains 16 residues. V was pared by 0 bases and J by 3 bases, with 12 bases between. Germline-derived CDR1 and CDR2 are MNHNY and SVGAGI (reference sequence). This CDR3 is CASSYSLGESYNEQFF. CDR3 bases: TGTGCCAGCAGTTACTCGCTTGGGGAGAGCTACAATGAGCAGTTCTTC.

The chain links TRBV14 to TRBJ2-1; 11 bases are a match to TRBD2. The germline gives CDR1 SGHDN, CDR2 FVKESK. V lost 4 bases, J lost 4 bases, and 3 bases stayed unmatched. CDR3 length: 15 residues. The DNA for the CDR3 is TGTGCCAGCAGCCCCTGGACTAGCGGGTACAATGAGCAGTTCTTC. This gives the protein CASSPWTSGYNEQFF.

The chain is built from TRBV6-1 and TRBJ2-5; tentatively, D is TRBD1 (6 bases). The CDR3 has 15 residues. Germline CDR1 is MNHNS and CDR2 is SASEGT. V lost 5 bases and J lost 2, with 15 bases in between. CDR3 DNA: TGTGCCAGCAGTAAATACAGGGACCCTCAAGAGACCCAGTACTTC. This sequence encodes CASSKYRDPQETQYF.

The V gene is TRBV5-6, the J gene TRBJ2-5, with a weak D call TRBD2 (5 bases). From germline, CDR1 is SGHDT and CDR2 YYEEEE. The CDR3 is 15 residues long. The V and J ends lost 4 bases and 4 bases respectively, with 17 bases between them. For the CDR3, the DNA is TGTGCCAGCAGCCGTGGAGGATTCGGTGGAGAGACCCAGTACTTC. This translates into CASSRGGFGGETQYF. Full variable domain (remainder filled in from reference TRBV5-6 and TRBJ2-5): DAGVTQSPTHLIKTRGQQVTLRCSPKSGHDTVSWYQQALGQGPQFIFQYYEEEERQRGNFPDRFSGHQFPNYSSELNVNALLLGDSALYLCASSRGGFGGETQYFGPGTRLLVL.